These T cell receptor beta chains were read from a single sample in a study of vaccination and CD4 T cells after COVID-19. TCRdb used MiXCR to reprocess the PCR reads, holding one entry per CDR3 protein. The profile covers approximately 15,000 distinct CDR3 sequences, with about 53% appearing a single time and about 4.2% taken by the ten largest. Which antigens these TCRs recognize remains unknown. The source was CD4+ T cells from blood, cultured in vitro, collected before SARS-CoV-2 vaccination. The receptors were sampled from a human donor who had recovered from COVID-19. Each CDR3 is given without its conserved first and last residue. A D gene is named only where the DNA matches it firmly.

J: TRBJ1-2; V: TRBV7-9; D: NA; CDR3: ASSSTGTGSGYT
J: TRBJ1-1; V: TRBV6-4; D: NA; CDR3: ASSVEQNTEAF
J: TRBJ1-6; V: TRBV20-1; D: NA; CDR3: SARGGFNSPLH
J: TRBJ2-7; V: TRBV6-5; D: NA; CDR3: ASSYSGREKYEQY
J: TRBJ1-2; V: TRBV4-1; D: NA; CDR3: ASSQGPLDRGDGYT
J: TRBJ1-1; V: TRBV20-1; D: NA; CDR3: SAPGGAGMNTEAF
J: TRBJ1-6; V: TRBV5-1; D: TRBD1; CDR3: ASSLGTGWSSPLH
J: TRBJ1-2; V: TRBV6-1; D: TRBD1; CDR3: ASSERTGGPYGYT
J: TRBJ1-1; V: TRBV5-8; D: NA; CDR3: ASSRIRNTEAF
J: TRBJ1-6; V: TRBV9; D: NA; CDR3: ASSVGTPNSPLH
J: TRBJ2-7; V: TRBV7-6; D: NA; CDR3: ASSLGTQGYYEQY
J: TRBJ1-2; V: TRBV7-2; D: NA; CDR3: ASSSEPRGEDDGYT
J: TRBJ1-1; V: TRBV12-3/TRBV12-4; D: NA; CDR3: ASSLVMNTEAF
J: TRBJ2-5; V: TRBV7-2; D: TRBD1; CDR3: ASSEKRTGESKTQY